Presented here are 17 T cell receptor delta chains from one specimen sequenced in a study of gamma-delta T cells after stem cell transplantation. TCRdb reran clone calling via CATT on the RT-PCR reads. The sample contains around 800 delta-chain clones, 13% to 15% of which appear only once. The sample consisted of gamma-delta T cells. Receptors originate from a human donor. It is not recorded whose cells these are; they may come from a transplant donor.

This clone was counted a few times. The V and J genes are TRDV3 and TRDJ1; TRDD3 matches at 7 bases. Trimming took 3 bases from V and 4 from J; bases not matched to a gene: 26. This CDR3 is 19 amino acids long. From germline, CDR1 is TVYSNPD and CDR2 GDNSRS (reference sequence). In DNA, the CDR3 is TGTGCCTTCCAACCAAAATTCCGGATTGATGGGGATAACATCGATAAACTCATCTTT. It codes for CAFQPKFRIDGDNIDKLIF.

This clone was observed a handful of times. It differs at one base from a far larger clone, so likely a read error. Different DNA sequences within this sample yield the same CDR3. V and J are TRDV2 and TRDJ1; weak D call: TRDD3 (6 bases). Germline CDR1 and CDR2: GEAIGNYY and EKD. The CDR3 consists of 14 residues. CDR3 DNA: TGTGCCTGTGACACCGTGTCGGGGGAGAGGGAACTCATCTTC. This encodes CACDTVSGERELIF.

A note on this clone: The TCRdb record carries a much larger clone's protein, which differs from this DNA's translation at residue 11; a read error is the likely cause, and the protein listed here is the DNA translation. J is TRDJ3 and V is TRDV2; possible D gene TRDD3, 6 bases. The CDR3 is 17 residues long. Looked up from germline, CDR1 is GEAIGNYY and CDR2 is EKD. CDR3 region: CACDTTGISWGTRQMFF. As DNA, the CDR3 is TGTGCCTGTGACACTACTGGGATTTCCTGGGGCACCCGACAGATGTTTTTC.

This clone rates as medium-sized (0.01 to 0.1%). The same CDR3 also results from other DNA sequences found in this sample. This sequence joins TRDV2 and TRDJ1; D is perhaps TRDD2 (6 bases). Germline-derived CDR1 and CDR2 are GEAIGNYY and EKD. The CDR3 loop spans 18 amino acids. With 4 bases removed from V and 4 bases from J, the gap between germline ends came to 27 bases. The DNA of the CDR3 is TGTGCCTGTGATCCGGTTAGCCTTCCCCGAGGGCTGGACGATAAACTCATCTTT. Protein: CACDPVSLPRGLDDKLIF.

No V gene call was produced; the J gene was TRDJ1; the table's TRDD3 call for D was not verified on the DNA. The CDR3 sequence is 22 residues long. CDR3 in amino acids: CACDTLGSTGCSTGVYTDKLIF. The CDR3 DNA is TGTGCCTGTGACACCCTTGGAAGCACTGGGTGTTCCACCGGGGTGTACACCGATAAACTCATCTTT.

In this sample, this clone turned up a few times. A single base is all that separates this from a far larger clone, so a read error is likely. This sample also contains other DNA sequences that code for the same CDR3. The V call is TRDV2, the J call TRDJ1; D may be TRDD3 (6 bases). Trimming stripped 2 bases from V and 0 bases from J, with 21 bases between. There are 18 residues in the CDR3. The germline V gene encodes CDR1 GEAIGNYY and CDR2 EKD. CDR3: CACDIVGDTRSYTDKLIF. The CDR3 coding sequence is TGTGCCTGTGACATAGTGGGAGATACGCGATCTTACACCGATAAACTCATCTTT.

With regard to this clone: A much larger clone is a single base away; this may be a read error. Here the J gene is TRDJ1 and the V gene is not called. This CDR3 has 16 amino acids. CDR3 sequence reads: CACDPVNVLGRAKLIF. For the CDR3, the DNA is TGTGCCTGTGACCCCGTTAATGTACTGGGAAGAGCAAAACTCATCTTT.

The chain links TRDV1 to TRDJ1, with D tentatively TRDD3 (6 bases). TCRdb lists no J gene, so it was determined here by aligning the DNA to germline. Germline V lookup: CDR1 TSWWSYY, CDR2 QGS. This CDR3 has 23 residues. V was shortened by 4 bases and J by 0 bases, with 36 bases between the two germline ends. CDR3 in amino acids: CALGVIRPGQTYWVIQYTDKLIF. The CDR3 nucleotides read TGTGCTCTTGGGGTTATTCGTCCCGGACAAACCTACTGGGTGATACAGTACACCGATAAACTCATCTTT.

This chain joins TRDV1 and TRDJ1, with D uncertain. This CDR3 has 15 amino acids. V lost 2 bases to trimming and J lost 12 bases, with 22 bases between them. Germline lookup yields CDR1 TSWWSYY and CDR2 QGS. The DNA of the CDR3 is TGTGCTCTTGGGGAATTTCGGGCCTCCGCGCGTAAGGTCATCTTT. Translated, it gives CALGEFRASARKVIF.

Details on this clone: The mismatch at residue 6 between this DNA's translation and the TCRdb protein of a much larger clone likely reflects a read error; the protein shown is translated from the DNA. CDR3 DNA: TGTGCCTGTGACACAGCCGGGGATCTGGCCTACACCGATAAACTCATCTTT. Its protein product is CACDTAGDLAYTDKLIF. This chain links TRDV2 with TRDJ1; a possible D gene is TRDD3 (6 bases). Trimming shortened V by 1 base and J by 0 bases, and 17 bases separated the two germline ends. Germline-derived CDR1 and CDR2 are GEAIGNYY and EKD. CDR3 length: 17 residues.

Comments on this clone: With only one base between it and a far larger clone, this is likely a read error. This same CDR3 is encoded by further DNA sequences in the sample. The rearrangement links TRDV1 to TRDJ1; 12 bases agree with TRDD3. The CDR3 loop spans 19 amino acids. CDR1 is TSWWSYY, CDR2 QGS, per germline. Trimming took 1 base from V and 11 from J; bases not matched to a gene: 20. The CDR3 reads CALGERNTYAGTGGYKLIF. CDR3 DNA: TGTGCTCTTGGGGAACGAAATACCTACGCGGGTACTGGGGGATACAAGCTCATCTTT.

The table lists this clone with a few counts. It differs at one base from a far larger clone, so likely a read error. The same CDR3 arises from other DNA sequences in this sample as well. The chain links TRDV2 to TRDJ1; 13 nucleotides line up with TRDD3. The CDR3 consists of 18 residues. Germline loops: CDR1 GEAIGNYY, CDR2 EKD. CDR3 sequence: CACDTLKLLGDTTDKLIF. CDR3 coding DNA: TGTGCCTGCGACACCCTAAAATTACTGGGGGATACGACCGATAAACTCATCTTT.

Concerning this clone: The protein that TCRdb holds for this DNA derives from a much larger clone and differs from the translated DNA at residue 11, which likely indicates a read error; the protein shown here is translated from the DNA. The V call is TRDV2, the J call TRDJ1, with 13 bases matching TRDD3. The CDR3 consists of 18 residues. From germline, CDR1 is GEAIGNYY and CDR2 EKD. V lost 3 bases and J lost 1; bases outside the gene matches: 10. CDR3 loop: CACDSLLGDTLVTDKLIF. Here the CDR3 DNA reads TGTGCCTGTGACTCATTACTGGGGGATACGCTTGTCACCGATAAACTCATCTTT.

This clone was seen a few times. The protein that TCRdb holds for this DNA derives from a much larger clone and differs from the translated DNA at residue 12, which likely indicates a read error; the protein shown here is translated from the DNA. The chain couples TRDV2 to TRDJ1, with a weak D call TRDD3 (6 bases). CDR3 length: 18 residues. Germline CDR1 and CDR2: GEAIGNYY and EKD. The germline V and J ends were trimmed by 2 bases and 1 base, with 22 bases remaining between them. CDR3 sequence (DNA): TGTGCCTGTGACATATTAACCGTCGACGGGGATGCCACCGATAAACTCATCTTT. Its protein product is CACDILTVDGDATDKLIF.

To note about this clone: TCRdb's protein for this DNA is that of a much larger clone and differs from the translation at residue 8, likely a read error; the protein shown is the DNA translation. Here the CDR3 DNA reads TGTGCCTGTGACACAGTCGGGGAGCTGGCCTACACCGATAAACTCATCTTT. Amino acids: CACDTVGELAYTDKLIF. The chain links TRDV2 to TRDJ1; a weak D match, TRDD3 (5 bases). TCRdb does not report a J gene; here it was assigned by matching the DNA to germline references. CDR3 length: 17 amino acids. The V gene lost 1 base and the J gene lost 0 bases, with 17 bases spanning the gap. The germline V gene has CDR1 GEAIGNYY and CDR2 EKD.

About this clone: The protein in TCRdb stems from a much larger clone and differs at residue 14 from this DNA's translation, likely a read error; here the protein is translated from the DNA. The V call is TRDV2, the J call TRDJ1, with 13 bases that match TRDD3. Per the germline V gene, CDR1 is GEAIGNYY and CDR2 is EKD. The CDR3 runs to 17 residues. The CDR3 region is CACDTLLGDTQTDELIF. CDR3 nucleotides: TGTGCCTGTGACACCTTACTGGGGGATACGCAAACCGATGAACTCATCTTT.

This clone was counted between two and nine times. The V call is TRDV1, the J call TRDJ1; 8 bases agree with TRDD3. Germline V gene sequence: CDR1 TSWWSYY, CDR2 QGS. There are 22 residues in the CDR3. Losses at the gene ends were 0 bases for V and 7 bases for J; bases not matched to a gene: 28. The CDR3 DNA reads TGTGCTCTTGGGGAACTCATAATCCTTCCCCTCTGGCGGGATACGGTCGTTGGTAAACTCATCTTT. It encodes CALGELIILPLWRDTVVGKLIF.